This TCR beta chain was documented in a study of blood T cell repertoires in COVID-19 (dated by TCRdb to between 2020 and 2021). For the wider study: Samples covering the acute and convalescent phases of COVID-19 were provided by collaborators in the United States, Italy and Spain. The dataset comprised deeply sampled blood TCRbeta repertoires from subjects exposed to, actively infected with, or recovered from COVID-19. Nearly every sample came with metadata listing a de-identified subject ID, COVID-19 status, age in years and sex. The repertoires were released in a freely available public database intended as a resource for research on the immune response to SARS-CoV-2. The prospective study material was composed of cDNA or gDNA derived from T cells, B-cell-depleted T cells, or PBMCs. Samples came from the ongoing ImmuneRACE study (first 160 participants) plus 1,254 subjects from 6 global collaborators. HLA class I and class II types, where available, came from metadata supplied by the sample provider rather than from assay-based typing. Study-wide findings and limitations: The amount of clinical and demographic metadata varied by source and participant and was provided uncurated.

Participants in the prospective study were aged about 18 to 95 years, lived in more than 20 United States geographic areas, and enrolled through a virtual design. In the prospective study, participants were assigned to cohorts based on the clinical history participants reported in a screening survey and a study questionnaire. For ImmuneRACE Cohort 3, a participant was defined as recovered based on two consecutive negative NP/OP PCR tests, clearance by a healthcare professional, or resolution of symptoms. In the prospective study, whole blood, serum and a nasopharyngeal or oropharyngeal swab were collected from each participant by mobile phlebotomists. Participants in the prospective study had the option to provide additional blood draws and questionnaires over an approximately 2-month period. Blood samples from the prospective study were shipped frozen or at room temperature prior to DNA extraction.

Notes on this clone: Its antigen is still unknown. The record has no base qualities; no much larger clone is one base away.

The immunoSEQ Assay, a bias-controlled multiplex PCR, was used to amplify TCRbeta CDR3 regions from genomic DNA. As for the original processing: Nucleated cell counts per sample were estimated from amplification of reference gene primers within the assay. Sequence reads were collapsed and filtered to measure the absolute abundance of every unique TCRbeta CDR3 rearrangement. Productive Simpson clonality was computed per sample as the square root of Simpson's diversity index over productive rearrangements. Not all clones reach the TCRdb copy of this immuneACCESS table, which keeps in-frame sequences only. Checked studies attribute under half of the gap to unresolved V genes and leave the rest unexplained. Clone size and V and J calls were adopted from that table, with D and trimming inferred from the DNA. Within this sample are some 350,000 clones, with around nine tenths of them counted one time only. About 5% of the sample is in the top ten clones.

V is trimmed back by 9 bases and J by 8 bases, and the junction contains 13 bases that no gene match accounts for. There are 14 amino acids in the CDR3, from cysteine to phenylalanine inclusive. Only the CDR3 region is kept as DNA, spanning 42 bases read in frame from base 1. As encoded in the germline V gene, CDR1 is SGHDT while CDR2 is YYEEEE. The clonotype originates from a man in his thirties or forties who had recovered from COVID-19. Recombination joined TRBV5-6 with TRBJ1-4; 7 bases in between match TRBD1. The material sequenced was PBMCs or T cells enriched from blood (not recorded which). The CDR3 reads as follows: CATTKWQGVEKLFF. The DNA sequence is given as TGTGCCACCACAAAGTGGCAGGGGGTCGAAAAACTGTTTTTT.